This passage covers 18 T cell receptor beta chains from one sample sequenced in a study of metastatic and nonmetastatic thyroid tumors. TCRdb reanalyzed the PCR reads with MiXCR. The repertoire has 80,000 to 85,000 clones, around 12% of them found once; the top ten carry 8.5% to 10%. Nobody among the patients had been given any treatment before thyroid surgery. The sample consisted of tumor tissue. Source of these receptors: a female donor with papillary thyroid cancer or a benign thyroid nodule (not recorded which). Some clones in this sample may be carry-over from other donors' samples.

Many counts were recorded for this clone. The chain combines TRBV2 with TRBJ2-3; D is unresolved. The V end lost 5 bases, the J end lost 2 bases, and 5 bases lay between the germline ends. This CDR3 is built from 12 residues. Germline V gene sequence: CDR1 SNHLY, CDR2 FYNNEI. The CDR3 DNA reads TGTGCCAGCAGTCTAATCACAGATACGCAGTATTTT. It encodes CASSLITDTQYF.

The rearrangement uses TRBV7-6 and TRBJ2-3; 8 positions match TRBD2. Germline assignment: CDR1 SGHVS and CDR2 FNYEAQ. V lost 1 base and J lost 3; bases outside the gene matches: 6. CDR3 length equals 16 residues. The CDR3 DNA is TGTGCCAGCAGCTTAGTATCTGCGGGAGGTACAGATACGCAGTATTTT. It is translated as CASSLVSAGGTDTQYF.

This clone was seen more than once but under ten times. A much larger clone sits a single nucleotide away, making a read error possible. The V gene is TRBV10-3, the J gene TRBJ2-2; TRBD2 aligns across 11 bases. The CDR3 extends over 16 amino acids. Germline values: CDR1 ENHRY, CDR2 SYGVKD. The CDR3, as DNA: TGTTCCATCAGTGATGGGACTAGCGGGAACACCGGGGAGCTGTTTTTT. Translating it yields CSISDGTSGNTGELFF.

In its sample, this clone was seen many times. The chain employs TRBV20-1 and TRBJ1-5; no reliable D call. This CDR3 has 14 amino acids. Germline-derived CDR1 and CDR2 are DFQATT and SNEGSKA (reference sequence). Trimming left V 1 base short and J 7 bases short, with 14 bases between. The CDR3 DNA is TGCAGTGCTAGAGGCGCAGGCGTCGGACAGCCCCAGCATTTT. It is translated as CSARGAGVGQPQHF.

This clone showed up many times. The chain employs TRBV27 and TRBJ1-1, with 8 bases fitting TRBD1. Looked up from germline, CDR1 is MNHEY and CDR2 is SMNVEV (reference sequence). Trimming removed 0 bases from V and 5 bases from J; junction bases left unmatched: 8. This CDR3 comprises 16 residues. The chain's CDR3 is CASSLSGQASVTEAFF. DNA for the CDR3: TGTGCCAGCAGTTTATCGGGACAGGCATCGGTGACTGAAGCTTTCTTT.

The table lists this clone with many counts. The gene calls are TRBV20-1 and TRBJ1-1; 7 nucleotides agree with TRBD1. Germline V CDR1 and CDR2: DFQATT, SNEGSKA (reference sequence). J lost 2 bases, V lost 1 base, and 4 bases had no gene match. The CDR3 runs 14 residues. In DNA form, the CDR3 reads TGCAGTGCTAGAGGCCACAGGGGTAACACTGAAGCTTTCTTT. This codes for CSARGHRGNTEAFF.

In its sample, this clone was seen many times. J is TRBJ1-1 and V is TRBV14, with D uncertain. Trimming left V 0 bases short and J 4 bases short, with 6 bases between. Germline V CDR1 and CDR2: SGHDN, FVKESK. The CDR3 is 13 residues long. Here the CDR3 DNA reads TGTGCCAGCAGCCAAGAAAGAGGCACTGAAGCTTTCTTT. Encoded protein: CASSQERGTEAFF. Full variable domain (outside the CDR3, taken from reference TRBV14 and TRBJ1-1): EAGVTQFPSHSVIEKGQTVTLRCDPISGHDNLYWYRRVMGKEIKFLLHFVKESKQDESGMPNNRFLAERTGGTYSTLKVQPAELEDSGVYFCASSQERGTEAFFGQGTRLTVV.

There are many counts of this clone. The CDR3 here is CASSLAGQTQYF. The CDR3 coding sequence is TGTGCCAGCAGTTTAGCGGGTCAAACGCAGTATTTT. V is TRBV12-3 or TRBV12-4 and J is TRBJ2-3; D not resolved. The CDR3 contains 12 residues. V gave up 0 bases and J gave up 9 bases, with 7 bases separating them.

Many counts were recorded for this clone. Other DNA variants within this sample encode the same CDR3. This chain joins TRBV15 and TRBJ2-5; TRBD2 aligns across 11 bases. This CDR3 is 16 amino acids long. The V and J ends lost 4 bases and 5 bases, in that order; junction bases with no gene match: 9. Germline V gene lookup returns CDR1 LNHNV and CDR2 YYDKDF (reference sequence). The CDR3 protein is CATSTGLAGEGETQYF. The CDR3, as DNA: TGTGCCACCAGCACCGGACTAGCGGGCGAGGGGGAGACCCAGTACTTC.

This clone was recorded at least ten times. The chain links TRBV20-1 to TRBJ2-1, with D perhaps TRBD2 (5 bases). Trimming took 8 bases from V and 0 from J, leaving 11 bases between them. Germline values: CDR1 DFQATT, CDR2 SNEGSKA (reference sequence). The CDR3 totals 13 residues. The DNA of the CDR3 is TGCAGTTCCAAAGGGAGCTCCTACAATGAGCAGTTCTTC. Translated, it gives CSSKGSSYNEQFF.

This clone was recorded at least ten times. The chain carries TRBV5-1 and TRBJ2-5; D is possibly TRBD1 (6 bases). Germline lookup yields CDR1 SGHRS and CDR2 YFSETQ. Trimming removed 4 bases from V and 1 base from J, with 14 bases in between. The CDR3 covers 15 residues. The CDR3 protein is CASSLQGHSQETQYF. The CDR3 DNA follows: TGCGCCAGCAGCCTACAGGGACACTCCCAAGAGACCCAGTACTTC.

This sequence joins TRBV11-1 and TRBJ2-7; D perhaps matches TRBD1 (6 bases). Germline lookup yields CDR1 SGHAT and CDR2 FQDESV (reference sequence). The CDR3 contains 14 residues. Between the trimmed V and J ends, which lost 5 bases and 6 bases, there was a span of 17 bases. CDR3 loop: CASSPRYRVGEQYF. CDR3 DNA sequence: TGTGCCAGCAGCCCCCGGTACAGGGTTGGCGAGCAGTACTTC. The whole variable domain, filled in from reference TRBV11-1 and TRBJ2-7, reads EAEVAQSPRYKITEKSQAVAFWCDPISGHATLYWYRQILGQGPELLVQFQDESVVDDSQLPKDRFSAERLKGVDSTLKIQPAELGDSAMYLCASSPRYRVGEQYFGPGTRLTVT.

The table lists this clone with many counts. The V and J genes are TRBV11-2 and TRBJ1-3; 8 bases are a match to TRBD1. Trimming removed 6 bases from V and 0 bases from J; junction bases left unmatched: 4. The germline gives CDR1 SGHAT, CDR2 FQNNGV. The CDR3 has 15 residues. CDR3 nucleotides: TGTGCCAGCAGTCGGGACAGGCGCTCTGGAAACACCATATATTTT. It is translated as CASSRDRRSGNTIYF.

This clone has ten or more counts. The CDR3 spells CASNLNADTQYF. The CDR3 DNA reads as TGTGCCAGCAACCTAAACGCAGATACGCAGTATTTT. J is TRBJ2-3 and V is TRBV12-3 or TRBV12-4, with D unresolved. The V and J ends lost 7 bases and 4 bases respectively, with 9 bases between them. CDR3 size: 12 residues.

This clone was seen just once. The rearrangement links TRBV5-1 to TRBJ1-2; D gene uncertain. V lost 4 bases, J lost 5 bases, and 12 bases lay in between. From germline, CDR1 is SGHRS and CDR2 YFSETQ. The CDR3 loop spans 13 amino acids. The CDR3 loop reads CASSPGGEYGYTF. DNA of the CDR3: TGCGCCAGCAGCCCCGGCGGGGAATATGGCTACACCTTC.

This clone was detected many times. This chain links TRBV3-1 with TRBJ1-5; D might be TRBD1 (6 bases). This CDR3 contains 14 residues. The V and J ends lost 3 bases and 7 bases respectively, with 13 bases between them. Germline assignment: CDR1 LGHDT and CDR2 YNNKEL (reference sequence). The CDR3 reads CASSQGGGWQPQHF. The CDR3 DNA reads TGTGCCAGCAGCCAGGGGGGGGGCTGGCAGCCCCAGCATTTT.

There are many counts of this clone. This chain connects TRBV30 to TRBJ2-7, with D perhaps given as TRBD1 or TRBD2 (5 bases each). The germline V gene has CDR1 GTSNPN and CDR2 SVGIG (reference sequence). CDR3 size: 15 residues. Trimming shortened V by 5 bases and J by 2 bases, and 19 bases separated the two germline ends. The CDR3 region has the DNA TGTGCCTGGGCCCAAGGACTCATAGGGGCCTACGAGCAGTACTTC. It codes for CAWAQGLIGAYEQYF.

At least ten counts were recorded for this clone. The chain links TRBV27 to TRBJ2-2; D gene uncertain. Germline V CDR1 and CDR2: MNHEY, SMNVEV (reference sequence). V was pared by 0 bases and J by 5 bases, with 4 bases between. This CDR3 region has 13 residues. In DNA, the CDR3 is TGTGCCAGCAGTTTATCAGGGACCGGGGAGCTGTTTTTT. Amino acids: CASSLSGTGELFF.